The entry below gives a single TCR beta chain sequence along with its context. The antigen remains unidentified. This record comes from a study of graft-versus-host responses after intestinal transplantation. For the study at large: All recipients were transplanted with multivisceral, liver-intestinal, or isolated intestinal grafts.

Method: immunoSEQ multiplex PCR; TCRdb's copy keeps in-frame clones and lacks some. Here the sample spans tens of thousands of clones, 75% to 95% being singletons. CDR3 length: 14 amino acids. CDR1 and CDR2 (germline): MNHNS, SASEGT. The ends were cut back, 8 bases at V and 0 bases at J, with 11 bases in the middle. Findings and caveats of the study: GvH clones were found in recipient marrow; some appeared first in ileum or blood.

The rearrangement uses TRBV6-1 and TRBJ1-3, with D maybe TRBD1 (5 bases). The source is a human donor who received an intestinal transplant. This sample comprised unstimulated CD8+ T cells sorted from spleen or lymph node cells, obtained before intestinal transplant. The CDR3 region has the DNA TGTGCCAGCGGGGGGGGGAGCTCTGGAAACACCATATATTTT. It specifies CASGGGSSGNTIYF.